What follows are 25 T cell receptor beta chains derived from one specimen sequenced in a study of blood T cell repertoires in COVID-19. The data were produced by immunoSEQ multiplex PCR, yet TCRdb's version contains in-frame clones alone and is incomplete. The profile shows roughly 200,000 clones, roughly 85% of them singletons. Sequenced material: peripheral blood. Receptors originate from a woman in her fifties or sixties with acute or convalescent COVID-19.

The chain couples TRBV5-5 to TRBJ1-6, with D uncertain. The CDR3 length is 16 residues. The germline V gene encodes CDR1 SGHKS and CDR2 YYEKEE (reference sequence). Trimming shortened V by 4 bases and J by 9 bases, and 20 bases separated the two germline ends. The CDR3 protein is CASSPLDVPPISPLHF. CDR3 DNA sequence: TGTGCCAGCAGCCCACTAGACGTCCCCCCCATTTCACCCCTCCACTTT.

This clone has a handful of counts. The genes are TRBV27 and TRBJ1-2; D uncertain. This CDR3 contains 14 residues. Germline V gene data show CDR1 as MNHEY and CDR2 as SMNVEV (reference sequence). V was trimmed by 6 bases and J by 8 bases, leaving 19 bases between them. In DNA form, the CDR3 reads TGTGCCAGCAGCCTAATCGGCTCTCCCGGGGGCTACACCTTC. It translates to CASSLIGSPGGYTF.

J is TRBJ1-6 and V is TRBV4-2; the D gene is possibly TRBD1 (6 bases). The V and J ends lost 0 bases and 13 bases respectively, with 16 bases between them. The V gene's germline CDR1 is LGHNA and CDR2 YNFKEQ. The CDR3 totals 15 residues. The CDR3 coding sequence is TGTGCCAGCAGCCAAGATTTGGCAGGGGTAGATCCCCTCCACTTT. Translation gives CASSQDLAGVDPLHF.

This chain links TRBV11-3 with TRBJ2-3; unclear D gene. CDR1 SGHNT and CDR2 YENEEA come from the germline V gene. The CDR3 is 12 amino acids. V shed 5 bases and J shed 6 bases, with 9 bases lying between them. In DNA, the CDR3 is TGTGCCAGCAGCCCCCATCGGGATACGCAGTATTTT. Protein sequence: CASSPHRDTQYF.

The chain employs TRBV18 and TRBJ1-2; 9 bases are shared with TRBD1. This CDR3 is built from 13 residues. From germline, CDR1 is KGHSH and CDR2 LQKENI. V was pared by 3 bases and J by 6 bases, with 2 bases of the junction left unmatched. As DNA, the CDR3 is TGTGCCAGCTCACCGACAGGGGGAAATGGCTACACCTTC. It encodes CASSPTGGNGYTF.

The rearrangement links TRBV3-1 (or the pseudogene TRBV3-2) to TRBJ2-1; D is ambiguous. The length of the CDR3 is 22 residues. The germline V gene has CDR1 LGHDT and CDR2 YNNKEL (reference sequence). The V and J ends lost 1 base and 0 bases respectively, with 28 bases between them. CDR3 nucleotides: TGTGCCAGCAGCCAAGGATCCCGCGCACGGCGACTTCAAAACTACTCCTACAATGAGCAGTTCTTC. It encodes CASSQGSRARRLQNYSYNEQFF.

This chain joins TRBV19 and TRBJ2-5; 7 bases are a match to TRBD1. The length of the CDR3 is 15 residues. The germline V gene encodes CDR1 LNHDA and CDR2 SQIVND (reference sequence). V gave up 3 bases and J gave up 4 bases; unmatched junction bases: 8. Here the CDR3 DNA reads TGTGCCAGTAGTATGAGGGGGCTCCTGGGAGAGACCCAGTACTTC. It codes for CASSMRGLLGETQYF.

V usage is TRBV9 and J usage is TRBJ2-3, with 9 bases lining up with TRBD2. This CDR3 has 15 amino acids. V shed 2 bases, J shed 9 bases, and the junction held 10 bases outside the gene matches. In germline, CDR1 is SGDLS, CDR2 YYNGEE. The CDR3 spells CASSVLAGFHDTQYF. In DNA form, the CDR3 reads TGTGCCAGCAGCGTCCTAGCGGGGTTTCATGACACGCAGTATTTT.

This sequence joins TRBV28 and TRBJ2-3; 8 positions agree with TRBD1. The length of the CDR3 is 16 residues. V was clipped by 2 bases and J by 3 bases; unmatched bases: 7. Germline V gene sequence: CDR1 MDHEN, CDR2 SYDVKM. The CDR3 loop is CASSLASGGRTDTQYF. The CDR3 DNA reads as TGTGCCAGCAGTTTAGCGTCAGGGGGCAGGACAGATACGCAGTATTTT.

The rearrangement joins TRBV15 to TRBJ1-2; TRBD1 matches at 8 bases. The trim removed 2 bases at V and 4 bases at J, leaving 3 bases unmatched. This CDR3 spans 14 amino acids. CDR1 is LNHNV and CDR2 is YYDKDF in the germline V gene (reference sequence). CDR3 nucleotide sequence: TGTGCCACCAGCAGACCCGGGACAGGCTATGGCTACACCTTC. This sequence encodes CATSRPGTGYGYTF.

V usage is TRBV5-4 and J usage is TRBJ1-2; D remains unclear. Per germline, CDR1 SGHNT and CDR2 YYREEE (reference sequence). V lost 0 bases to trimming and J lost 2 bases, with 5 bases between them. CDR3 size: 13 residues. The DNA for the CDR3 is TGTGCCAGCAGCTTGGGAGGAAACTATGGCTACACCTTC. This gives the protein CASSLGGNYGYTF. Combining the CDR3 with reference TRBV5-4 and TRBJ1-2 gives the whole variable domain ETGVTQSPTHLIKTRGQQVTLRCSSQSGHNTVSWYQQALGQGPQFIFQYYREEENGRGNFPPRFSGLQFPNYSSELNVNALELDDSALYLCASSLGGNYGYTFGSGTRLTVV.

This clone was picked up a small number of times. The chain has TRBV7-9 and TRBJ1-2; TRBD1 matches at 8 bases. The V gene end was trimmed by 5 bases and the J gene end by 5 bases; junction bases not matched to a gene: 7. The V gene's germline CDR1 is SEHNR and CDR2 FQNEAQ (reference sequence). CDR3 length equals 14 residues. The CDR3 region is CASSPGTGEYGYTF. Written as DNA, the CDR3 is TGTGCCAGCAGCCCCGGGACAGGAGAGTATGGCTACACCTTC.

The chain links TRBV5-1 to TRBJ2-3; 9 bases are shared with TRBD1. V shed 0 bases, J shed 10 bases, and the junction held 15 bases outside the gene matches. The CDR3 totals 17 residues. CDR1 is SGHRS, CDR2 YFSETQ, per germline. The CDR3 region is CASSLVGNRGLSGSQYF. The CDR3 DNA reads as TGCGCCAGCAGCTTGGTGGGGAACAGGGGGCTCTCCGGGTCGCAGTATTTT.

The chain employs TRBV7-9 and TRBJ2-1, with 10 bases aligning to TRBD2. This CDR3 has 15 amino acids. Germline V gene lookup returns CDR1 SEHNR and CDR2 FQNEAQ (reference sequence). Losses at the gene ends were 6 bases for V and 5 bases for J; bases not matched to a gene: 7. CDR3 region: CASSPLAGADNEQFF. The CDR3 DNA reads TGTGCCAGCAGTCCTCTAGCGGGAGCGGACAATGAGCAGTTCTTC.

The J gene is TRBJ2-7, the V gene TRBV27; the D gene is possibly TRBD2 (5 bases). This CDR3 comprises 14 residues. The germline gives CDR1 MNHEY, CDR2 SMNVEV (reference sequence). With 4 bases removed from V and 2 bases from J, the gap between germline ends came to 12 bases. The CDR3 protein is CASSSSGGPYEQYV. CDR3 in DNA: TGTGCCAGCAGTTCGAGTGGCGGGCCCTACGAGCAGTACGTC.

This chain uses TRBV15 with TRBJ2-7; TRBD1 might be the D (5 bases). Germline lookup yields CDR1 LNHNV and CDR2 YYDKDF (reference sequence). With 1 base removed from V and 3 bases from J, the gap between germline ends came to 7 bases. This CDR3 has 13 residues. For the CDR3, the DNA is TGTGCCACCAGCAGAGGGACAAACTACGAGCAGTACTTC. This codes for CATSRGTNYEQYF.

This clone appeared once. The CDR3 DNA is TGTGCCACCAGTGGCCATTCCGGGACTGAAGCTTTCTTT. Protein product: CATSGHSGTEAFF. The rearrangement uses TRBV24-1 and TRBJ1-1; D remains unclear. CDR1 is KGHDR and CDR2 is SFDVKD in the germline V gene. Trimming removed 5 bases from V and 5 bases from J, with 11 bases in between. The CDR3 extends over 13 amino acids.

V and J are TRBV6-6 and TRBJ2-7; tentative D call: TRBD2 (5 bases). The V end lost 0 bases, the J end lost 7 bases, and 13 bases lay between the germline ends. Germline CDR1 is MNHNY and CDR2 is SVGAGI (reference sequence). The CDR3 runs to 14 residues. The CDR3 DNA sequence: TGTGCCAGCAGTTACTCGGCTAACTCGGGGGAGCAGTACGTC. It translates to CASSYSANSGEQYV.

The table lists this clone with a few counts. The V call is TRBV19, the J call TRBJ1-5; D may be TRBD1 (6 bases). In germline, CDR1 is LNHDA, CDR2 SQIVND (reference sequence). There are 14 residues in the CDR3. V was shortened by 6 bases and J by 2 bases, with 11 bases between the two germline ends. The CDR3 DNA reads as TGTGCCAGTAGCCTAGGGGGTCGCAATCAGCCCCAGCATTTT. Translating gives CASSLGGRNQPQHF.

This clone was seen a handful of times. This rearrangement joins TRBV12-3 or TRBV12-4 to TRBJ1-2; no firm D call. The CDR3 has 13 residues. V was clipped by 7 bases and J by 4 bases, with 13 bases between them. The CDR3 region is CASINQPGYGYTF. DNA of the CDR3: TGTGCCAGCATCAATCAACCGGGCTATGGCTACACCTTC.

This clone was counted once. The chain employs TRBV11-2 and TRBJ1-6, with a possible D match to TRBD1 (6 bases). Trimming left V 4 bases short and J 3 bases short, with 10 bases between. The germline CDR1 and CDR2 sequences are SGHAT and FQNNGV. The CDR3 loop spans 15 amino acids. CDR3 sequence: CASSSRDNYNSPLHF. The CDR3 region has the DNA TGTGCCAGCAGCTCCCGGGACAACTATAATTCACCCCTCCACTTT.

In its sample, this clone was seen once. The chain recombines TRBV7-2 with TRBJ2-3, with TRBD2 matching 10 bases. This CDR3 spans 18 amino acids. Germline V gene data show CDR1 as SGHTA and CDR2 as FQGNSA. V lost 5 bases to trimming and J lost 2 bases; unmatched junction nucleotides: 13. The CDR3 loop reads CASSPGGSSGRATDTQYF. CDR3 DNA: TGTGCCAGCAGCCCAGGGGGGTCTAGCGGGAGAGCCACAGATACGCAGTATTTT.

The genes are TRBV5-1 and TRBJ2-7; 9 nucleotides line up with TRBD2. The CDR3 totals 15 residues. V dropped 0 bases and J dropped 1; count of bases not matched to a gene: 2. The V gene's germline CDR1 is SGHRS and CDR2 YFSETQ. DNA of the CDR3: TGCGCCAGCAGCTTGGTGGCGGGAGGGTCCTACGAGCAGTACTTC. Translation: CASSLVAGGSYEQYF.

This rearrangement joins TRBV28 to TRBJ2-7; TRBD1 might be the D (6 bases). CDR3 length: 14 amino acids. Per the germline V gene, CDR1 is MDHEN and CDR2 is SYDVKM. V lost 6 bases to trimming and J lost 3 bases, with 15 bases between them. The CDR3 loop reads CASSLGGLHYEQYF. CDR3 nucleotide sequence: TGTGCCAGCAGCCTTGGGGGCCTACACTACGAGCAGTACTTC.

This chain uses TRBV28 with TRBJ2-1; TRBD2 matches at 7 bases. Germline V gene sequence: CDR1 MDHEN, CDR2 SYDVKM. This CDR3 spans 21 amino acids. V was pared by 7 bases and J by 0 bases, with 24 bases of the junction left unmatched. The CDR3 DNA reads TGTGCCAGCATCTCGGGCACTTCTCTATCCGGGACTACCTACTCCTACAATGAGCAGTTCTTC. Protein: CASISGTSLSGTTYSYNEQFF.